A selection of T cell receptor beta chains follows, all from one sample in a study of T-cell reconstitution after alpha-beta-depleted transplantation in children. Via MiXCR, TCRdb re-called the PCR reads, giving one row per CDR3 protein. The sample consists of around 670,000 distinct CDR3 sequences, around 13% of them appearing once. The sample here was PBMCs, taken before TCRalphabeta/CD19-depleted stem cell transplant. Source of these receptors: a girl aged 2 to 9 with congenital amegakaryocytic thrombocytopenia, due to receive a stem cell transplant. Each CDR3 is given without its conserved first and last residue. Each record gives: V gene, CDR3 protein.

TRBV12-3/TRBV12-4 | ASSTGTSGGYQETQY
TRBV20-1 | SARDSGSNIQY
TRBV12-3/TRBV12-4 | ASRKTGDNNQPQH
TRBV5-1 | ASSFNGGEDEQF
TRBV6-1 | ASSPTDRHTQY
TRBV28 | ASSYLAVSSYNEQF
TRBV7-9 | ASSELGQKSTDTQY
TRBV29-1 | SAEKASHYYNEQF
TRBV5-1 | ASSWTATNTQY
TRBV4-2 | ASSATDRPGTEAF
TRBV29-1 | SGTGQGSYEQY
TRBV5-1 | ASIRYPGQAVETQY
TRBV12-3/TRBV12-4 | ASSLYRARDTEAF
TRBV20-1 | SATGTRVSEQY